This T cell receptor beta chain is drawn from a study of cytomegalovirus exposure and HLA in healthy donors. Study background: Sequencing of about 179 million T cells in an earlier analysis found around 100 million unique TCR beta sequences.

Overall study findings and caveats: Researchers had no immune exposure information except CMV serostatus available. Certain sequence variants were highly shared and formed a cluster, and this cluster was likely a sequencing artifact.

With 60 Vbeta and 13 Jbeta primers, the PCR was carried out. TCRdb's copy holds only in-frame clones and misses some; the assay was immunoSEQ multiplex PCR. The repertoire includes 100,000 to 150,000 clones, around 75% of them detected once, and about 4.5% sits in the top ten. This clone came up a few times. What it recognizes is unknown. The TCR sequence derives from a man in his 60s in good health and CMV-seropositive. Sequencing was carried out using PBMCs.

The CDR3 coding sequence is TGTGCCAGTAGTATGTCGGGGGGTTCCTACGAGCAGTACTTC. It yields the protein CASSMSGGSYEQYF. The chain combines TRBV19 with TRBJ2-7, with 7 bases that match TRBD2. Germline lookup yields CDR1 LNHDA and CDR2 SQIVND (reference sequence). V was pared by 3 bases and J by 1 base, with 3 bases of the junction left unmatched. This CDR3 has 14 amino acids.